This record covers a single TCR beta chain. Its antigen remains undetermined. Nothing much larger sits one base from this clone, and base qualities are not available. The donors were healthy, HIV-negative adults with no recently reported acute infections or vaccinations. Only Caucasian adults living in Nashville, Tennessee, USA were represented among the donors. CD4+ T cells were enriched by magnetic negative selection, after which naive cells were positively selected on CD45RA and the negative fraction was taken as the memory subset. Blood was collected by leukapheresis, and PBMCs were isolated by Ficoll-Histopaque density gradient centrifugation and then cryopreserved in liquid nitrogen vapor phase. Analytical flow cytometry was used to check the purity and quantity of each magnetically sorted T cell population. Genomic DNA was isolated from each sorted fraction and quantified by UV absorbance on a Nanodrop 2000c.

These data come from a study of shared clonotypes between healthy human individuals (dated by TCRdb to 2020 to 2022). In the study overall: The cohort included three men and a couple of women between 18 and 49 years of age. For each donor, three plates each were used for CD4 naive and CD4 memory, two plates were used for CD8 naive, and one plate was used for CD8 memory. To estimate repertoire size and how much clonotype sharing occurs between individuals, the study deeply sequenced the blood TCR repertoires of 4 to 6 healthy adults. Leukapheresis yielded between about 0.94 and 8.9 billion PBMCs per donor. Libraries were prepared and TCR repertoires were sequenced by different laboratories using diverse techniques, in order to increase sequencing depth and limit assay-specific biases.

Based on the germline V gene, the CDR1 and CDR2 sequences are SGHVS and FQNEAQ. The CDR3 has 13 amino acids, counting the end cysteine and phenylalanine. Left in the record is the CDR3 DNA by itself, 39 bases read in frame from the first base. V and J are truncated by 5 bases and 1 base respectively, leaving an intervening sequence of 8 bases. Using the deep immunoSEQ assay, multiplex PCR amplified TCR CDR3 regions from genomic DNA. Extracted genomic DNA from each cell subset was distributed evenly across all wells of several immunoSEQ 96-well plates, and each plate was treated as a replicate. For sorted subsets, approximately 210 ng of genomic DNA, equivalent to around 29,000 T cell genomes, went into each replicate PCR. Purified libraries were quantified with a Qubit 3.0 fluorometer, sized on a Bioanalyzer 2100, and re-quantified with the KAPA Library Quantification kit. Every immunoSEQ 96-well plate was sequenced on a separate single-read 150-cycle Illumina NextSeq 550 flow cell. From the authors' description of their analysis: Because the immunoSEQ output included only junctional sequences and no quality scores, the filtering could not be the same as the filtering used for full-length reads. To assign V/J genes and CDR3, sequences were annotated using PyIR, a Python wrapper for IgBLAST v1.9, with IMGT germline references. Reads were removed for weak V/J assignments (E-value above 1e-6), missing CDR3, stop codons, out-of-frame junctions, or ambiguous translated residues. V3J clonotypes were defined as sequences sharing the same inferred V gene, J gene, and CDR3 amino acid sequence. Percentage overlap between repertoires was calculated by dividing the number of shared unique clonotypes by the size of the smaller repertoire. Richness of each repertoire was evaluated using RTK rarefaction, the Chao1 estimator, and Recon v2.1 estimates of unobserved clonotypes. Generation probabilities were computed with OLGA for all TCRbeta clonotypes obtained by the gDNA method from several donors. TCRdb carries this immuneACCESS record with in-frame sequences only. Its versions omit some clonotypes, under half of them owing to an unresolved V gene in the studies checked, with the rest unexplained. The DNA was the basis for D and trimming; V, J and clone size are from that table. A total of about 530,000 clones appear in this sample, almost 97% of them only once. The top ten hold about 0.057% of the sample.

On the study overall, not on this receptor specifically: Pairwise subsampling indicated that sequencing depth was expected to affect the degree of clonotype sharing among donors. Sharing across a few donors was observed for about 5% of naive CD4, over 3% of naive CD8, 2% to 2.5% of memory CD4, and approximately 0.41% of memory CD8 clonotypes. Sampling was restricted to blood, and TCR repertoires in tissue are likely to differ from TCR repertoires in blood. Clonotypes shared by all four sorted-subset donors showed higher generation probabilities than non-shared clonotypes. Larger estimated clonotype richness was generally found for naive subsets than for memory subsets. Because the study included a small number of donors, the genetic and exposure-history diversity represented was limited. Incomplete sequencing was indicated by rarefaction of sorted-subset datasets, despite the large sequencing depth.

The sequenced sample consisted of naive CD4+ T cells sorted from blood. This specimen's cell subset or site label, interpreted: CD45RA+ positively selected. This receptor was taken from a woman under 40 in good health. The chain is made from TRBV7-8 and TRBJ1-1, with the D gene not confidently named. The nucleotide sequence reads TGTGCCAGCAGCAAGACCCAGAACACTGAAGCTTTCTTT. The resulting protein is CASSKTQNTEAFF.